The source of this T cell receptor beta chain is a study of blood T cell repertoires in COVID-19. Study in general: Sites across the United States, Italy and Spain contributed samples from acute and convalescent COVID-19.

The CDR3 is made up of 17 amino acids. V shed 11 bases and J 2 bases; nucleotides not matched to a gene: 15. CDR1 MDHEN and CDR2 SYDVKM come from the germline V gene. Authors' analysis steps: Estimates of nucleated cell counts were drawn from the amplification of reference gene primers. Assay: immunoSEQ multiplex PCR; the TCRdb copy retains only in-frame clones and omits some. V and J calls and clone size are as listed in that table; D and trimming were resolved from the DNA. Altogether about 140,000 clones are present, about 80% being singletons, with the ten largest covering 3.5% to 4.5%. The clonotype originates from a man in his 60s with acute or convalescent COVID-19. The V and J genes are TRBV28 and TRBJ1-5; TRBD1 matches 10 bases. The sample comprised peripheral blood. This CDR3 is CAGSGTGAFGGNQPQHF. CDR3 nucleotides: TGTGCCGGCTCCGGGACAGGGGCGTTTGGAGGCAATCAGCCCCAGCATTTT.